What follows are 18 T cell receptor beta chains derived from one specimen sequenced in a study of brain T cells in children with intractable seizures. Using immunoSEQ multiplex PCR, the repertoire was profiled, and TCRdb retains in-frame clones only, with some absent. Among approximately 110,000 clones listed, roughly 94% were seen once. Sequenced here: peripheral blood, sampled at surgery. The receptor source for this set is a boy less than two years old with hemimegalencephaly and intractable seizures.

V and J are TRBV7-9 and TRBJ2-1, with 8 bases fitting TRBD2. This CDR3 is 16 amino acids long. Trimming cost V 2 bases and J 5 bases; bases outside gene matches: 8. From germline, CDR1 is SEHNR and CDR2 FQNEAQ (reference sequence). The DNA for the CDR3 is TGTGCCAGCAGCTTAATCGGGCTAGCGGGTCACAATGAGCAGTTCTTC. This gives the protein CASSLIGLAGHNEQFF.

This clone was seen just once. This chain uses TRBV4-2 with TRBJ1-2, with 7 bases identical to TRBD1. The CDR3 is made up of 17 amino acids. With 2 bases clipped from V and 3 bases from J, the junction kept 12 bases outside the gene matches. Germline loops: CDR1 LGHNA, CDR2 YNFKEQ. CDR3 sequence (DNA): TGTGCCAGCAGCCAATTCCATAGAAGTGACAGGGACTATGGCTACACCTTC. Its protein is CASSQFHRSDRDYGYTF.

The V gene is TRBV7-9, the J gene TRBJ1-5; 7 bases map to TRBD1. Germline loops: CDR1 SEHNR, CDR2 FQNEAQ (reference sequence). The CDR3 has 14 amino acids. The trim removed 5 bases at V and 2 bases at J, leaving 3 bases unmatched. For the CDR3, the DNA is TGTGCCAGCAGCAGGACAGGTGGCAATCAGCCCCAGCATTTT. This encodes CASSRTGGNQPQHF.

V is TRBV7-8 and J is TRBJ2-2, with a weak D call TRBD1 (5 bases). From germline, CDR1 is SGHVS and CDR2 FQNEAQ. This CDR3 has 15 amino acids. V lost 3 bases to trimming and J lost 2 bases, with 10 bases between them. The CDR3 here is CASSFTQANTGELFF. The DNA for the CDR3 is TGTGCCAGCAGCTTTACACAGGCTAACACCGGGGAGCTGTTTTTT. Full variable domain (remainder filled in from reference TRBV7-8 and TRBJ2-2): GAGVSQSPRYKVAKRGQDVALRCDPISGHVSLFWYQQALGQGPEFLTYFQNEAQLDKSGLPSDRFFAERPEGSVSTLKIQRTQQEDSAVYLCASSFTQANTGELFFGEGSRLTVL.

The CDR3 nucleotides are TGTGCCAGCAGCACGGAGCTTTACACCGGGGAGCTGTTTTTT. Translated: CASSTELYTGELFF. V is TRBV6-4 and J is TRBJ2-2; D remains ambiguous. V was shortened by 6 bases and J by 3 bases, with 11 bases between the two germline ends. The CDR3 is 14 amino acids. The V gene's germline CDR1 is MRHNA and CDR2 SNTAGT.

The J gene is TRBJ2-7, the V gene TRBV6-5, with D unresolved. V was trimmed by 8 bases and J by 0 bases, leaving 14 bases between them. Germline-derived CDR1 and CDR2 are MNHEY and SVGAGI. The CDR3 consists of 14 residues. CDR3: CASAGSADSYEQYF. The CDR3, as DNA: TGTGCCAGCGCAGGCTCGGCGGACTCCTACGAGCAGTACTTC.

The chain recombines TRBV19 with TRBJ2-7, with no clear D. Trimming shortened V by 1 base and J by 0 bases, and 7 bases separated the two germline ends. The CDR3 extends over 14 amino acids. The germline V gene has CDR1 LNHDA and CDR2 SQIVND (reference sequence). CDR3 bases: TGTGCCAGTAGTATAGGCCCCGACTCCTACGAGCAGTACTTC. Translated, it gives CASSIGPDSYEQYF.

The V gene is TRBV7-9, the J gene TRBJ2-3; 15 bases agree with TRBD2. Germline values: CDR1 SEHNR, CDR2 FQNEAQ (reference sequence). With 1 base clipped from V and 5 bases from J, the junction kept 4 bases outside the gene matches. The CDR3 loop spans 17 amino acids. Written as DNA, the CDR3 is TGTGCCAGCAGCTTAGGCCCGGGACTAGCGGGAGGAGATACGCAGTATTTT. This encodes CASSLGPGLAGGDTQYF. Filled out from reference TRBV7-9 and TRBJ2-3, the complete variable domain reads DTGVSQNPRHKITKRGQNVTFRCDPISEHNRLYWYRQTLGQGPEFLTYFQNEAQLEKSRLLSDRFSAERPKGSFSTLEIQRTEQGDSAMYLCASSLGPGLAGGDTQYFGPGTRLTVL.

The rearrangement joins TRBV11-2 to TRBJ2-5; D ambiguous. V was trimmed by 5 bases and J by 0 bases, leaving 7 bases between them. CDR1 is SGHAT, CDR2 FQNNGV, per germline. CDR3 length equals 13 residues. The DNA of the CDR3 is TGTGCCAGCAGCCCTACTCACCAAGAGACCCAGTACTTC. Its protein product is CASSPTHQETQYF. Combining the CDR3 with reference TRBV11-2 and TRBJ2-5 gives the whole variable domain EAGVAQSPRYKIIEKRQSVAFWCNPISGHATLYWYQQILGQGPKLLIQFQNNGVVDDSQLPKDRFSAERLKGVDSTLKIQPAKLEDSAVYLCASSPTHQETQYFGPGTRLLVL.

This chain links TRBV5-1 with TRBJ2-1; no reliable D call. The V gene's germline CDR1 is SGHRS and CDR2 YFSETQ. Trimming removed 4 bases from V and 7 bases from J, with 6 bases in between. The CDR3 consists of 11 residues. CDR3 in amino acids: CASSALNEQFF. For the CDR3, the DNA is TGCGCCAGCAGCGCACTGAATGAGCAGTTCTTC.

The chain carries TRBV11-2 and TRBJ2-7, with D tentatively TRBD1 or TRBD2 (6 bases each). Trimming cost V 3 bases and J 7 bases, with 10 bases left between them. The CDR3 contains 12 residues. CDR1 is SGHAT and CDR2 is FQNNGV in the germline V gene. As DNA, the CDR3 is TGTGCCAGCAGCTTGCTAGGGGGGGAGCAGTACTTC. The encoded protein is CASSLLGGEQYF.

The chain couples TRBV27 to TRBJ1-2; 7 bases are a match to TRBD1. The CDR3 length is 15 residues. The germline gives CDR1 MNHEY, CDR2 SMNVEV (reference sequence). The ends lost 0 bases at V and 5 bases at J; junction bases unmatched: 6. The CDR3 here is CASSLSAGGGYGYTF. CDR3 sequence (DNA): TGTGCCAGCAGTTTATCGGCAGGGGGAGGATATGGCTACACCTTC.

A few counts support this clone. The CDR3, as DNA: TGTGCCAGCAGCTCAGGGGTCAGGGCCTACCGAGGCCCTTCCTACGAGCAGTACTTC. It codes for CASSSGVRAYRGPSYEQYF. The chain has TRBV11-3 and TRBJ2-7; D perhaps matches TRBD1 (6 bases). V lost 4 bases, J lost 1 base, and 26 bases lay in between. The CDR3 extends over 19 amino acids. CDR1 and CDR2 (germline): SGHNT, YENEEA.

This clone occurred once. The rearrangement uses TRBV28 and TRBJ1-2; D is ambiguous. CDR3 size: 16 residues. V gave up 6 bases and J gave up 5 bases, with 22 bases separating them. Germline V CDR1 and CDR2: MDHEN, SYDVKM. Here the CDR3 DNA reads TGTGCCAGCAGCCAACCCCTCAACAGTTTCTTATATGGCTACACCTTC. This sequence encodes CASSQPLNSFLYGYTF.

The J gene is TRBJ1-1, the V gene TRBV6-5, with D possibly TRBD1 on 5 matching bases. Germline V lookup: CDR1 MNHEY, CDR2 SVGAGI. V lost 7 bases and J lost 1, with 13 bases in between. The CDR3 consists of 14 residues. The CDR3 region has the DNA TGTGCCAGCACGGGTACAGGTACGAACACTGAAGCTTTCTTT. This codes for CASTGTGTNTEAFF.

The CDR3 loop reads CASSAGLAVWENIQYF. DNA for the CDR3: TGTGCCAGCAGCGCGGGACTAGCGGTCTGGGAAAACATTCAGTACTTC. This chain links TRBV9 with TRBJ2-4, with TRBD2 matching over 11 bases. Germline CDR1 is SGDLS and CDR2 is YYNGEE. Unmatched junction bases numbered 7, after V lost 3 bases and J lost 5 bases. The CDR3 is made up of 16 amino acids.

The rearrangement links TRBV5-1 to TRBJ2-7; TRBD1 aligns across 7 bases. Germline CDR1 is SGHRS and CDR2 is YFSETQ. V shed 5 bases, J shed 3 bases, and the junction held 5 bases outside the gene matches. This CDR3 comprises 13 residues. CDR3 residues: CASSKGQVYEQYF. In DNA form, the CDR3 reads TGCGCCAGCAGTAAAGGACAGGTCTACGAGCAGTACTTC.

As DNA, the CDR3 is TGTGCCAGCAGCTGGGGACTAGCGGGGGCCGGGGAGCTGTTTTTT. Amino acid sequence: CASSWGLAGAGELFF. This chain joins TRBV7-3 and TRBJ2-2; 14 positions match TRBD2. Unmatched junction bases numbered 1, after V lost 4 bases and J lost 6 bases. There are 15 residues in the CDR3. The V gene's germline CDR1 is SGHTA and CDR2 FQGTGA.